This T cell receptor (beta chain) was captured in a study of blood T cell repertoires in COVID-19. Whole-study context: PBMCs, B-cell-depleted T cells, or T cells provided the cDNA or gDNA that made up the material.

Some clones are missing from TCRdb's copy, which holds only in-frame ones; the method was immunoSEQ multiplex PCR. The profile covers nearly 350,000 clones, with approximately 82% appearing a single time and about 2.7% taken by the ten largest. Germline lookup yields CDR1 MNHEY and CDR2 SVGEGT. The V end was cut by 4 bases, the J end by 0 bases, with 6 bases between. CDR3 length equals 13 residues. This rearrangement joins TRBV6-2 or TRBV6-3 to TRBJ1-2; no clear D. Material: peripheral blood. The clonotype originates from a man younger than 45 with active or convalescent COVID-19. The CDR3 bases are TGTGCCAGCAGTTCCAGGACTAACTATGGCTACACCTTC. This sequence encodes CASSSRTNYGYTF.